The 27 T cell receptor beta chains listed next were all sequenced from one sample in a study of STAT3 mutations in large granular lymphocyte leukemia. Study results and limitations: At least one immunodominant TCR beta clonotype appeared in every T-cell large granular lymphocyte leukemia patient.

No antigen has been identified for these receptors. Measured with immunoSEQ multiplex PCR; TCRdb has only the in-frame clones, and not every one. The repertoire holds about 20,000 clones, about 90% seen once, with about 45% in the top ten. The sample was peripheral blood mononuclear cells. These receptors were collected from a man aged 55 to 70 with T-cell large granular lymphocyte leukemia. Some clones in this sample may be carry-over from other donors' samples.

This clone was observed a single time. The chain is built from TRBV28 and TRBJ2-1; the D gene is possibly TRBD2 (6 bases). CDR3 length equals 20 residues. The V and J ends lost 5 bases and 1 base respectively, with 27 bases between them. CDR1 and CDR2 from the germline V gene are MDHEN and SYDVKM. The CDR3 spells CASSHDPGRWGLQSYNEQFF. The DNA of the CDR3 is TGTGCCAGCAGTCATGATCCTGGCAGGTGGGGACTCCAGTCCTACAATGAGCAGTTCTTC.

This chain uses TRBV7-9 with TRBJ2-3; a weak D match, TRBD1 (5 bases). V lost 5 bases and J 6 bases, leaving 15 bases between the germline ends. Germline CDR1 reads SEHNR; CDR2 reads FQNEAQ (reference sequence). CDR3 length: 14 residues. The CDR3: CASSPPSSGDTQYF. CDR3 nucleotides: TGTGCCAGCAGCCCCCCCTCCTCAGGGGATACGCAGTATTTT.

The J gene is TRBJ2-7, the V gene TRBV28, with 13 bases fitting TRBD2. The germline CDR1 and CDR2 sequences are MDHEN and SYDVKM. This CDR3 contains 17 residues. V lost 4 bases, J lost 5 bases, and 11 bases stayed unmatched. The CDR3 DNA reads as TGTGCCAGCAGTTCCCCCTGGACTAGCGGGAGCGTGGACGAGCAGTACTTC. Amino acids: CASSSPWTSGSVDEQYF.

J is TRBJ1-5 and V is TRBV18; TRBD1 agrees at 8 bases. This CDR3 is 13 amino acids long. V dropped 5 bases and J dropped 5; count of bases not matched to a gene: 2. Germline CDR1 is KGHSH and CDR2 is LQKENI. CDR3 nucleotide sequence: TGTGCCAGCTCAACACAGGGGGATCAGCCCCAGCATTTT. The encoded protein is CASSTQGDQPQHF.

In this sample, this clone turned up once. CDR3 loop: CASRTGEYGEQYF. The CDR3, as DNA: TGTGCCAGCAGGACGGGGGAATATGGTGAGCAGTACTTC. The chain links TRBV7-2 to TRBJ2-7; a possible D gene is TRBD2 (6 bases). The CDR3 spans 13 residues. The germline V gene encodes CDR1 SGHTA and CDR2 FQGNSA. V gave up 6 bases and J gave up 7 bases, with 16 bases separating them.

The J gene is TRBJ2-3, the V gene TRBV5-1; 7 bases map to TRBD2. Germline trimming cut 1 base from V and 8 bases from J; bases unmatched to any gene: 13. This CDR3 comprises 16 residues. Per germline, CDR1 SGHRS and CDR2 YFSETQ. The CDR3 DNA reads TGCGCCAGCAGCTTGACGGCTAGCGGCAATAGCGGTACGCAGTATTTT. Protein sequence: CASSLTASGNSGTQYF.

The CDR3 DNA reads as TGTGCCAGCTCACCAGGGAGGGAGGGACAGCCCCAGCATTTT. This translates into CASSPGREGQPQHF. The V call is TRBV18, the J call TRBJ1-5; D unresolved. Germline CDR1 reads KGHSH; CDR2 reads LQKENI. The CDR3 is 14 residues long. Trimming left V 2 bases short and J 7 bases short, with 12 bases between.

This chain's CDR3 is CASGMSSGNTIYF. DNA of the CDR3: TGTGCCAGCGGAATGAGTTCTGGAAACACCATATATTTT. The rearrangement links TRBV11-2 to TRBJ1-3, with D hard to call. CDR1 and CDR2 from the germline V gene are SGHAT and FQNNGV. V gave up 8 bases and J gave up 1 base, with 9 bases separating them. The CDR3 has 13 residues.

The rearrangement joins TRBV19 to TRBJ2-7; a possible D gene is TRBD1 (5 bases). The CDR3 contains 12 residues. Per germline, CDR1 LNHDA and CDR2 SQIVND (reference sequence). Trimming left V 7 bases short and J 5 bases short, with 12 bases between. This CDR3 reads CASTGRADEQYF. The CDR3 coding sequence is TGTGCCAGTACCGGCAGGGCTGACGAGCAGTACTTC.

The chain combines TRBV5-6 with TRBJ2-5, with 8 bases fitting TRBD2. From germline, CDR1 is SGHDT and CDR2 YYEEEE. The J segment lost 5 bases and the V segment lost 5 bases, leaving 11 bases of the junction unmatched. The CDR3 spans 15 residues. The CDR3 DNA reads TGTGCCAGCAGTCTACCAGGACTAGCTAGGGAGACCCAGTACTTC. It is translated as CASSLPGLARETQYF.

The gene calls are TRBV18 and TRBJ1-5; TRBD1 agrees at 7 bases. CDR1 KGHSH and CDR2 LQKENI come from the germline V gene. This CDR3 is built from 17 residues. After removal of 3 bases from V and 4 bases from J, the junction contained 12 bases not matched to a gene. CDR3 in DNA: TGTGCCAGCTCACCGGAAAACGCGGGACAGCGAAATCAGCCCCAGCATTTT. Its translation is CASSPENAGQRNQPQHF.

This sequence joins TRBV6-5 and TRBJ1-5; D ambiguous. The germline V gene encodes CDR1 MNHEY and CDR2 SVGAGI. This CDR3 is built from 13 residues. Trimming stripped 5 bases from V and 4 bases from J, with 9 bases between. The CDR3 spells CASSGRLNQPQHF. The CDR3 DNA reads TGTGCCAGCAGTGGACGGCTAAATCAGCCCCAGCATTTT.

CDR3 in amino acids: CAWSVRTGVGKLFF. The DNA of the CDR3 is TGTGCCTGGAGTGTTAGGACAGGGGTTGGAAAACTGTTTTTT. This sequence joins TRBV30 and TRBJ1-4; 9 bases are a match to TRBD1. V shed 0 bases and J 10 bases; nucleotides not matched to a gene: 6. This CDR3 comprises 14 residues. CDR1 is GTSNPN and CDR2 is SVGIG in the germline V gene (reference sequence).

This chain connects TRBV5-1 to TRBJ2-1; weak D call: TRBD2 (7 bases). Trimming stripped 4 bases from V and 0 bases from J, with 17 bases between. Germline V gene sequence: CDR1 SGHRS, CDR2 YFSETQ. The CDR3 has 17 residues. The CDR3 region is CASSQVGGGSSYNEQFF. In DNA, the CDR3 is TGCGCCAGCAGCCAGGTCGGGGGCGGGAGCTCCTACAATGAGCAGTTCTTC.

The rearrangement links TRBV7-8 to TRBJ2-1, with 7 bases lining up with TRBD1. From germline, CDR1 is SGHVS and CDR2 FQNEAQ. The J segment lost 9 bases and the V segment lost 2 bases, leaving 4 bases of the junction unmatched. The length of the CDR3 is 13 residues. The CDR3 sequence: CASSLQGVGEQFF. The CDR3 DNA reads TGTGCCAGCAGCTTACAGGGGGTCGGTGAGCAGTTCTTC.

The CDR3 DNA reads as TGTGCCAGCAGTGTTGGGGGCGAGCAGTACTTC. As protein: CASSVGGEQYF. The chain carries TRBV2 and TRBJ2-7, with D tentatively TRBD1 or TRBD2 (5 bases each). The germline V and J ends were trimmed by 4 bases and 6 bases, with 7 bases remaining between them. Germline V gene lookup returns CDR1 SNHLY and CDR2 FYNNEI. This CDR3 comprises 11 residues.

The chain has TRBV5-4 and TRBJ2-7; 7 bases are shared with TRBD2. Germline-derived CDR1 and CDR2 are SGHNT and YYREEE (reference sequence). The CDR3 loop spans 14 amino acids. J was trimmed by 0 bases and V by 0 bases; bases with no gene match: 0. CDR3 loop: CASSLGGGSYEQYF. CDR3 bases: TGTGCCAGCAGCTTGGGGGGGGGCTCCTACGAGCAGTACTTC.

In this sample, this clone turned up once. This sequence joins TRBV28 and TRBJ2-7, with TRBD2 as a possible D gene (7 bases). Germline lookup yields CDR1 MDHEN and CDR2 SYDVKM. Trimming took 2 bases from V and 2 from J, leaving 19 bases between them. This CDR3 comprises 17 residues. The CDR3 DNA reads as TGTGCCAGCAGTTTAGGGGGGGCGGGCCCGACGCCCTACGAGCAGTACTTC. This codes for CASSLGGAGPTPYEQYF.

This clone was seen once. V usage is TRBV6-6 and J usage is TRBJ2-7; D may be TRBD2 (5 bases). The CDR3 length is 15 residues. Per the germline V gene, CDR1 is MNHNY and CDR2 is SVGAGI (reference sequence). V was pared by 0 bases and J by 6 bases, with 15 bases between. The CDR3 sequence: CASSYSGAGFGEQYF. The CDR3 bases are TGTGCCAGCAGTTACTCCGGTGCGGGTTTCGGCGAGCAGTACTTC.

This sequence joins TRBV27 and TRBJ1-2, with D possibly matching TRBD1 (6 bases). Germline CDR1 and CDR2: MNHEY and SMNVEV (reference sequence). This CDR3 comprises 15 residues. V gave up 6 bases and J gave up 8 bases, with 22 bases separating them. CDR3 DNA sequence: TGTGCCAGCAGGGAGGGAGGTGTTAGGGGGTCGGGCTACACCTTC. Translation: CASREGGVRGSGYTF.

The gene calls are TRBV11-3 and TRBJ2-1, with 7 bases matching TRBD1. The CDR3 is 14 residues long. J gave up 3 bases and V 5 bases, and 4 bases lay outside the gene matches. Germline CDR1 reads SGHNT; CDR2 reads YENEEA. The CDR3 nucleotides read TGTGCCAGCAGCGGGGACAGCCTCTACAATGAGCAGTTCTTC. This sequence encodes CASSGDSLYNEQFF.

The V and J genes are TRBV5-1 and TRBJ1-6, with 8 bases identical to TRBD1. Germline V gene sequence: CDR1 SGHRS, CDR2 YFSETQ. The CDR3 is 14 amino acids. The trim removed 0 bases at V and 8 bases at J, leaving 1 base unmatched. CDR3 sequence (DNA): TGCGCCAGCAGCTTGGAGGACAGGGATTCACCCCTCCACTTT. It codes for CASSLEDRDSPLHF.

This rearrangement joins TRBV5-1 to TRBJ1-2; D is ambiguous. The germline V gene has CDR1 SGHRS and CDR2 YFSETQ. The V end was cut by 0 bases, the J end by 6 bases, with 9 bases between. The CDR3 runs 13 residues. The CDR3 DNA reads TGCGCCAGCAGCTTGGTTGGTTGGGATGGCTACACCTTC. This gives the protein CASSLVGWDGYTF.

V gene TRBV9 combines with J gene TRBJ2-5; 11 bases line up with TRBD1. J gave up 5 bases and V 4 bases, and 7 bases lay outside the gene matches. The germline gives CDR1 SGDLS, CDR2 YYNGEE. The CDR3 has 15 residues. CDR3 sequence reads: CASSSRTGGGETQYF. The CDR3 DNA sequence: TGTGCCAGCAGCTCGAGGACAGGGGGCGGGGAGACCCAGTACTTC.

The V gene is TRBV29-1, the J gene TRBJ1-5; TRBD1 agrees at 7 bases. Germline assignment: CDR1 SQVTM and CDR2 ANQGSEA. There are 13 residues in the CDR3. The trim removed 3 bases at V and 6 bases at J, leaving 5 bases unmatched. Here the CDR3 reads CSVDTGAGQPQHF. DNA of the CDR3: TGCAGCGTTGACACAGGGGCGGGTCAGCCCCAGCATTTT.

This chain connects TRBV27 to TRBJ2-2; D is unresolved. Germline V gene sequence: CDR1 MNHEY, CDR2 SMNVEV (reference sequence). Trimming pared 1 base from V and 5 bases from J, leaving 5 bases between. The length of the CDR3 is 13 residues. CDR3 coding DNA: TGTGCCAGCAGTTTATGGGGAACCGGGGAGCTGTTTTTT. It encodes CASSLWGTGELFF.

The chain combines TRBV5-1 with TRBJ2-3; 14 bases match TRBD2. Germline V gene data show CDR1 as SGHRS and CDR2 as YFSETQ. The CDR3 has 18 amino acids. The V gene end was trimmed by 0 bases and the J gene end by 4 bases; junction bases not matched to a gene: 7. CDR3 in DNA: TGCGCCAGCAGCTTGGCCGGGACTAGCGGGAGTAGGCCAGATACGCAGTATTTT. Translated, it gives CASSLAGTSGSRPDTQYF.